This TCR beta chain was documented in a study of low-dose radiotherapy and immunotherapy resistance in tumors. Across the whole study: The 200 mg/m2 dose of intravenous cyclophosphamide was given every two weeks, one day before radiation and immunotherapy.

CDR1 and CDR2 from the germline V gene are SGHKS and YYEKEE (reference sequence). V trimming: 4 bases; J trimming: 7 bases; junction bases outside the gene matches: 3. The CDR3 totals 14 residues. TRAV- and TRBV-specific primers, spanning alpha and beta chains, primed first-strand cDNA. A constant-region primer paired with the V-primer adapter amplified TCRs over approximately 20 PCR cycles. By in vitro transcription, the isolated mRNA was amplified. Each CDR3 protein is one row after TCRdb ran MiXCR on the reads. The sample consists of 95,000 to 100,000 distinct CDR3 sequences, less than 25% of them appearing once. Time point in this sample: after trial treatment. Treatment meaning: LDRT plus nivolumab, ipilimumab, low-dose cyclophosphamide and aspirin (RACIN trial). Donors were given nivolumab, ipilimumab, aspirin, low-dose cyclophosphamide and low-dose radiotherapy. Patients eligible had advanced solid tumors without tumor-infiltrating lymphocytes.

The chain couples TRBV5-5 to TRBJ1-6, with 9 bases fitting TRBD1. This receptor was taken from a male donor with prostate cancer. The source material was PBMCs, sampled after low-dose radiotherapy plus immunotherapy. The CDR3 sequence: CASSPDRGNSPLHF. The CDR3 DNA reads as TGTGCCAGCAGCCCGGACAGGGGAAATTCACCCCTCCACTTT.